This record looks at one T cell receptor (beta chain) sequence and its context. Its antigen specificity is not known. Base qualities were left out, and no much larger clone turns up one base away. These data are taken from a study of T cell responses to AZD1222 COVID-19 vaccine (dated by TCRdb to the early 2020s). The study in broad terms: AZD1222 recipients whose second dose came at about 4 weeks and those whose second dose came at about 12 weeks were combined into one group, since spike-specific TCR depth and breadth did not differ between the two schedules. TCR sequencing covered fewer than 250 trial participants: 200 to 220 given two doses of AZD1222 and about 26 given two doses of MenACWY control vaccine. Trial participants were enrolled by age into 18-55, 56-69 and 70-plus year subgroups, with roughly 160, 29 and 62 TCR-sequenced participants respectively. Here is what the overall study found, with its caveats: In the small 56-69-year group, the increase in depth fell short of significance, most likely because of low power. After two AZD1222 doses, both the breadth and the depth of spike-specific TCRs were significantly higher than at day 0 and than in MenACWY recipients. Nearly half of unique spike-specific TCRs reportedly recognized epitopes outside regions mutated in the B.1.351 and B.1.1.7 variants. Because no day 14 peak-response samples were available, the repertoires could be characterized only after the peak T cell response. Conclusions about previously exposed vaccinees are limited, since just five or six AZD1222 recipients were seropositive for SARS-CoV-2 at baseline. The whole spike protein was spanned by vaccine-associated CD4 TCRs, and dominant responses were seen in regions 160-218 and 743-854. Most participants were white British and females outnumbered males, and the authors suggested that clonal diversity may have been underestimated.

The CDR3 regions of human TCRbeta chains were analyzed by immunosequencing. Regarding the original processing steps: TCRs in the repertoires were matched against a reference library of SARS-CoV-2-specific TCRs that had been generated with the MIRA antigen-specificity platform. Breadth was defined as the fraction of unique TCRs that were SARS-CoV-2-associated, and depth was defined as the fraction of total T cells that were SARS-CoV-2-associated. Each spike-specific TCR was assigned to its reactive spike region and to a CD4 or CD8 class using the MIRA data. Log10-transformed breadth and depth values were compared by one-way ANOVA with Sidak's multiple comparisons tests. In TCRdb, the immuneACCESS table is reduced to in-frame sequences with V and J assigned. These tables do not hold every clone; where another copy was compared, an unresolved V gene accounts for under half, and the others remain unexplained. Clonal size and the V and J genes are those of that table, whereas D and trimming came from the DNA. The sample has 140,000 to 150,000 clones on record, approximately 93% of them singletons. Jointly, the top ten make up around 5% of the sample.

Sample time point, as interpreted from the label and publication: baseline before first vaccination. Vaccinee samples were obtained from the UK trials COV001 and COV002, which included a single-blind randomized controlled phase 2/3 trial of AZD1222 (ChAdOx1 nCoV-19) in healthy adults. For TCRbeta chain sequencing, PBMC samples from trial participants were taken at day 0 and at day 28 after the second dose. The junction shows trimming of 6 bases on V and 4 bases on J, and the gene matches do not reach 8 bases of it. Measured from the cysteine to the phenylalanine, the CDR3 is 14 residues long. The retained sequence is limited to the CDR3, 42 bases, with the frame set at the first base. From a lookup of the germline V gene, CDR1 and CDR2 are SGHAT and FQNNGV.

The clonotype originates from an adult in good health. The chain couples TRBV11-2 to TRBJ2-7, with 8 bases aligning to TRBD2. Sample: peripheral blood, taken on day 0 of AZD1222 vaccination. The CDR3 amino acid sequence is: CASSPIAGLYEQYF. The base sequence is TGTGCCAGCAGTCCAATAGCGGGACTTTACGAGCAGTACTTC.